This TCR beta chain was found in a study of response to subunit inactivated influenza vaccine (dated by TCRdb to 2016 to 2019). Context from the whole study: Deep quantitative profiling of the T cell receptor repertoire was used in the study to follow responses to a trivalent subunit inactivated influenza vaccine.

Findings and caveats that apply to the study as a whole: The authors proposed that each seasonal influenza vaccination may bring in only a limited number of new T cells.

Between the V and J ends, shortened by 4 bases and 0 bases respectively, the junction contains 14 bases. The CDR1 and CDR2 encoded by the germline V gene are SGHDT and YYEEEE. The CDR3 holds 15 amino acids from the cysteine to the phenylalanine. Left in the record is the CDR3 DNA by itself, 45 bases read in frame from the first base. Libraries came from RT-PCR. Sequenced on an Illumina HiSeq 2500. Through fastp at Q25 and MiXCR, TCRdb rebuilt clones from the public reads, retaining in-frame beta chains. One record per CDR3 amino acid sequence lists the most common genes and DNA. The sample table holds roughly 550,000 distinct CDR3 sequences, of which less than 25% were seen once. The ten largest clones capture 2.5% to 3.5% of the sample. This clonotype was observed at least ten times. No cognate antigen has been identified for it. No clone much larger than this one lies a single base away; base qualities are absent.

These data also formed part of another study, on T cells expressing NK-cell markers. As that second paper reports: TCR beta cDNA libraries were made by 5'RACE template switching that added a universal primer site and unique molecular identifiers. Seven or eight donors provided sorted CD3+CD56+NKG2C+, CD3+CD56+NKG2C- and CD3+CD56-NKG2C+ T-cell subsets, whose TCR beta-chain repertoires were profiled. Seven of the eight sequenced donors were HCMV-seropositive and one was HCMV-seronegative. To restrict sorting to alphabetaTCR-expressing T cells, an anti-gammadeltaTCR antibody was added in several experiments. In six donors, the dominant CD3+CD56+NKG2C+ clonotypes ranked among the top 10 CD8+ clonotypes, making up 1.0-7.0% of CD8+ T cells. Those dominant clonotypes were again the most abundant among CD3+CD56-NKG2C+ cells in a handful of donors, at roughly 25-65%. It remained unclear whether the expanded NKG2C-expressing T cell clones were specific for HCMV antigens. The eight sequenced donors were randomly selected healthy volunteers, three men and five women. To determine HCMV serostatus, a commercial ELISA kit was used to detect HCMV-specific IgG in serum. Ficoll density gradient centrifugation was used to isolate peripheral blood mononuclear cells from blood. CD4+ and CD8+ T cells were isolated from PBMC by magnetic immunoseparation with Miltenyi isolation kits. Synthesis of cDNA was primed from the TCR beta constant segment and was followed by two consecutive PCR amplification steps. Illumina HiSeq 2000/2500, MiSeq or NextSeq was used to sequence libraries as 2 x 150 bp reads. MIGEC handled demultiplexing of the reads and grouping by UMI, while MiTCR was used to assemble and quantify clonotypes. To exclude erroneous sequences, only TCR cDNA sequences supported by at least two reads were retained. The tcR package was used for downstream repertoire analysis, and clonotypes were matched between fractions using CDR3 nucleotide sequence together with V segment. Antigen specificity was annotated against VDJdb with VDJmatch, allowing one amino acid substitution in CDR3.

The receptor's source is a man aged 45-65 years who received an inactivated influenza vaccine. Donor details come from another sample of the same person, matched by shared clones. The chain uses TRBV5-6 and TRBJ2-7; the D gene is perhaps TRBD1, from 6 matching bases. The specimen was CD4+ T cells sorted from PBMCs, collected roughly 12 days after vaccination. The nucleotides read TGTGCCAGCAGCCCAGTCGGACAGAGCTCCTACGAGCAGTACTTC. Its product reads: CASSPVGQSSYEQYF.